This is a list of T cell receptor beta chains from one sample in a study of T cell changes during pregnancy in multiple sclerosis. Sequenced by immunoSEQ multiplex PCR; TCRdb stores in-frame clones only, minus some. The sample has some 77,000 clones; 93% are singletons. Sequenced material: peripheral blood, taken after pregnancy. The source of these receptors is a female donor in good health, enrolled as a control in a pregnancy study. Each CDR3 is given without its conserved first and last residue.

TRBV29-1	SVEESLQGRYGYT
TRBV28	ASRPDTFTGEQY
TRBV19	ASSIALGLAGVTDTQY
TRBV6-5	ASSYSQGLFEKLF
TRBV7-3	ASSLLAGADTQY
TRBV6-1	ATLPGTGNTYEQY
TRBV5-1	ASSRGGDTDEKLF
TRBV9	ASSVGSSGVVYNEQF
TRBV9	ASSAQVGGTEAF
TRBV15	ATSRDPGGGYGYT
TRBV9	ASSPTGDSYEQY
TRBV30	AWRATVGWAF
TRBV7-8	ASSAQRTEAF
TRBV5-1	ASSLALTSGLTDTQY
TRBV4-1	ASSQDPMASGLSYNEQF
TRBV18	ASSPGQGAREF